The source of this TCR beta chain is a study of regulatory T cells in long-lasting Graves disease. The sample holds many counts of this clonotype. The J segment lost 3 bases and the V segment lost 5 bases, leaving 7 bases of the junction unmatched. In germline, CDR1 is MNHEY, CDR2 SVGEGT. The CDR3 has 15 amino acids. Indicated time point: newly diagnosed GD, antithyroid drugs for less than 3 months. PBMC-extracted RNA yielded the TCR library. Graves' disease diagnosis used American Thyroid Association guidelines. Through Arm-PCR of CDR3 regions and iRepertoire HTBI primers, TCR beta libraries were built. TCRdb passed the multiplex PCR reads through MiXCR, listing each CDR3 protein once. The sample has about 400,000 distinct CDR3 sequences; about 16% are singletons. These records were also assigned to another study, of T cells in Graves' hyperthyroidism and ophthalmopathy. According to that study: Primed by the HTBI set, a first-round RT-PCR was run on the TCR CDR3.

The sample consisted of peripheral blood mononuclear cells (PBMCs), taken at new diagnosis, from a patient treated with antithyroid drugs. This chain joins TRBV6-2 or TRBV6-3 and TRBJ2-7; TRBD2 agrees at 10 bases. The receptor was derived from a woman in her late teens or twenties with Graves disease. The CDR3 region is CASSAPSGRNYEQYF. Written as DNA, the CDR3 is TGTGCCAGCAGTGCCCCTAGCGGGAGAAACTACGAGCAGTACTTC.